A single sample is the source of the 9 T cell receptor beta chains below, sequenced in a study of T cell responses to AZD1222 COVID-19 vaccine. TCRdb's table, derived via immunoSEQ multiplex PCR, lists solely in-frame clones and lacks some. The table lists roughly 150,000 clones, approximately 90% of them singletons. Sample: peripheral blood, taken on day 0 of AZD1222 vaccination. The receptors were sampled from an adult in good health.

This chain links TRBV6-5 with TRBJ1-3; D unresolved. The CDR3 runs to 13 residues. The germline V and J ends were trimmed by 8 bases and 0 bases, with 8 bases remaining between them. Germline V gene sequence: CDR1 MNHEY, CDR2 SVGAGI. CDR3: CASSGYSGNTIYF. The CDR3 DNA reads TGTGCCAGCTCAGGCTACTCTGGAAACACCATATATTTT.

J is TRBJ2-7 and V is TRBV5-5; D tentatively reads TRBD1 or TRBD2 (5 bases each). Trimming removed 3 bases from V and 1 base from J, with 14 bases in between. The CDR3 runs 15 residues. Germline CDR1 SGHKS, CDR2 YYEKEE (reference sequence). CDR3 sequence reads: CASSSPGPTSYEQYF. The CDR3 DNA sequence: TGTGCCAGCAGCTCCCCGGGACCGACTTCCTACGAGCAGTACTTC.

This chain joins TRBV7-9 and TRBJ1-1; TRBD1 might be the D (5 bases). This CDR3 contains 18 residues. V lost 5 bases to trimming and J lost 0 bases, with 22 bases between them. CDR1 and CDR2 from the germline V gene are SEHNR and FQNEAQ (reference sequence). CDR3 sequence (DNA): TGTGCCAGCAGCCCCGGACATTCCGGGGGGATAATGAACACTGAAGCTTTCTTT. Amino acid sequence: CASSPGHSGGIMNTEAFF.

The chain carries TRBV3-1 (or the pseudogene TRBV3-2) and TRBJ2-7; tentatively, D is TRBD2 (6 bases). V was shortened by 5 bases and J by 0 bases, with 17 bases between the two germline ends. The CDR3 loop spans 16 amino acids. The V gene's germline CDR1 is LGHDT and CDR2 YNNKEL (reference sequence). The CDR3 bases are TGTGCCAGCAGCTATACCGGGGGTCCGGACTCCTACGAGCAGTACTTC. Amino acids: CASSYTGGPDSYEQYF.

The V and J genes are TRBV5-1 and TRBJ1-1, with a tentative D call TRBD1 (6 bases). Germline V gene sequence: CDR1 SGHRS, CDR2 YFSETQ. V lost 2 bases and J lost 1, with 9 bases in between. The CDR3 covers 14 residues. The CDR3 coding sequence is TGCGCCAGCAGCTTTAGGGGGGAGAACACTGAAGCTTTCTTT. Protein product: CASSFRGENTEAFF.

The chain joins TRBV3-1 (or the pseudogene TRBV3-2) to TRBJ2-5, with 7 bases aligning to TRBD2. CDR3 size: 13 residues. Germline V CDR1 and CDR2: LGHDT, YNNKEL (reference sequence). V shed 8 bases, J shed 5 bases, and the junction held 8 bases outside the gene matches. The CDR3 sequence: CASGRGGGETQYF. In DNA form, the CDR3 reads TGTGCCAGCGGGAGGGGAGGAGGGGAGACCCAGTACTTC.

This clone was observed once. The rearrangement uses TRBV19 and TRBJ1-5; D gene ambiguous. Germline V CDR1 and CDR2: LNHDA, SQIVND (reference sequence). Trimming shortened V by 3 bases and J by 3 bases, and 9 bases separated the two germline ends. This CDR3 spans 14 amino acids. CDR3 loop: CASSMVGTNQPQHF. Written as DNA, the CDR3 is TGTGCCAGTAGTATGGTAGGTACCAATCAGCCCCAGCATTTT.

The chain links TRBV11-3 to TRBJ1-6, with D hard to call. The germline V gene encodes CDR1 SGHNT and CDR2 YENEEA. CDR3 length: 15 residues. Between the trimmed V and J ends, which lost 5 bases and 7 bases, there was a span of 15 bases. The CDR3 loop reads CASSDGKVWNSPLHF. CDR3 nucleotides: TGTGCCAGCAGCGACGGAAAGGTGTGGAATTCACCCCTCCACTTT.

The chain combines TRBV6-2 or TRBV6-3 with TRBJ2-7, with 10 positions matching TRBD2. Trimming took 0 bases from V and 3 from J; bases not matched to a gene: 14. The CDR3 sequence is 19 residues long. Per germline, CDR1 MNHEY and CDR2 SVGEGT. In DNA, the CDR3 is TGTGCCAGCAGTTACTCAGAGAGGACTAGCGGATCATACGGCTACGAGCAGTACTTC. Protein product: CASSYSERTSGSYGYEQYF.